Included here is one T cell receptor beta chain sequence, with context. Its matching antigen is unknown. This sample stems from a study of T cells expressing NK-cell markers. For the study at large: All TCR beta repertoires analysed originated from sorted CD3+CD56+NKG2C+, CD3+CD56+NKG2C- and CD3+CD56-NKG2C+ T cells. Seven of the eight sequenced donors were HCMV-seropositive; one was seronegative.

It was by 5'RACE template switching with UMIs that TCR beta cDNA was made. TCRdb reanalyzed the 5' RACE reads, giving one entry per CDR3 protein sequence and no DNA. Its table lists around 470,000 distinct CDR3 sequences. Broader study findings: These clonotypes also led the CD3+CD56-NKG2C+ fraction in a few donors.

Germline V gives CDR1 SGHRS, CDR2 YFSETQ. This CDR3 has 16 residues. The chain uses TRBV5-1 and TRBJ2-4; the TRBD1 assignment by TCRdb is unverifiable without DNA. Input material: blood T cells: a sorted CD56 or NKG2C T cell subset, CD4+ or CD8+ T cells, or bulk PBMC T cells (not recorded which). The receptor comes from a woman in her forties or fifties in good health. This CDR3 is CASSSGTDLAKNIQYF.